Shown below are 6 T cell receptor beta chains from a single sample sequenced in a study of cytomegalovirus exposure and HLA in healthy donors. Primers: 60 Vbeta forward and 13 Jbeta reverse. Only in-frame clones appear in the TCRdb table, and some are missing; sequencing was by immunoSEQ multiplex PCR. The top ten hold 4.5% to 6% of the sample, which has approximately 140,000 clones, 75% to 80% seen once. Sequencing input: PBMCs. All receptors derive from a woman in her fifties or sixties in good health and CMV-seronegative.

This clone was counted a few times. The V gene is TRBV2, the J gene TRBJ2-5; 10 bases are shared with TRBD1. V dropped 5 bases and J dropped 5; count of bases not matched to a gene: 8. The CDR3 loop spans 15 amino acids. Germline V gene data show CDR1 as SNHLY and CDR2 as FYNNEI. The DNA for the CDR3 is TGTGCCAGCAGTTACGACAGGGGGCGTCTCGAGACCCAGTACTTC. Amino acid sequence: CASSYDRGRLETQYF. Using reference TRBV2 and TRBJ2-5 for the parts outside the CDR3, the full variable domain is EPEVTQTPSHQVTQMGQEVILRCVPISNHLYFYWYRQILGQKVEFLVSFYNNEISEKSEIFDDQFSVERPDGSNFTLKIRSTKLEDSAMYFCASSYDRGRLETQYFGPGTRLLVL.

The table lists this clone with a count of one. The chain combines TRBV14 with TRBJ2-7; no firm D call. The germline V and J ends were trimmed by 7 bases and 0 bases, with 10 bases remaining between them. The germline gives CDR1 SGHDN, CDR2 FVKESK. The CDR3 totals 13 residues. Here the CDR3 reads CASNSFDSYEQYF. In DNA form, the CDR3 reads TGTGCCAGCAACAGTTTCGACTCCTACGAGCAGTACTTC.

The chain has TRBV19 and TRBJ2-7, with D possibly TRBD1 on 5 matching bases. Germline values: CDR1 LNHDA, CDR2 SQIVND (reference sequence). Trimming removed 1 base from V and 3 bases from J, with 10 bases in between. The CDR3 totals 14 residues. The CDR3 bases are TGTGCCAGTAGTATAGTTGACAGCTACTACGAGCAGTACTTC. Residues: CASSIVDSYYEQYF.

This clone came up a few times. V and J are TRBV6-1 and TRBJ2-7, with 10 positions matching TRBD1. Germline-derived CDR1 and CDR2 are MNHNS and SASEGT. The J segment lost 6 bases and the V segment lost 4 bases, leaving 9 bases of the junction unmatched. The CDR3 contains 15 residues. The CDR3 DNA follows: TGTGCCAGCAGTGTTCCGGGACAGGGGTCCGGCGAGCAGTACTTC. This translates into CASSVPGQGSGEQYF.

This clone has just a few counts. The chain employs TRBV18 and TRBJ1-2; the match to TRBD1 covers 10 bases. The CDR3 is 18 amino acids. Germline trimming cut 4 bases from V and 1 base from J; bases unmatched to any gene: 12. Per the germline V gene, CDR1 is KGHSH and CDR2 is LQKENI. The CDR3 DNA reads as TGTGCCAGCTCACAAACTCCAACCGGGACAGGGGTTAACTATGGCTACACCTTC. The encoded protein is CASSQTPTGTGVNYGYTF.

The V and J genes are TRBV5-1 and TRBJ1-1, with D possibly matching TRBD1 (6 bases). V dropped 4 bases and J dropped 1 base, with 11 bases sitting between them. The germline gives CDR1 SGHRS, CDR2 YFSETQ. This CDR3 region has 14 residues. This CDR3 reads CASSQGTTNTEAFF. The CDR3 nucleotides are TGCGCCAGCAGCCAAGGGACAACGAACACTGAAGCTTTCTTT.